This T cell receptor beta chain was captured by sequencing in a study of T cells in narcolepsy. Study summary: Enrolled donors included narcolepsy type 1 or type 2 patients and healthy controls. Study-level results: HCRT-specific and TRIB2-specific autoreactive clonotypes appeared among same-patient CSF and blood CD4+ clonotypes. Autoreactive clonotypes reportedly recurred in blood of same and different patients, not controls.

The method was immunoSEQ multiplex PCR; TCRdb's version includes in-frame clones alone and lacks a portion of them. The table records tens of thousands of clones, roughly 77% of them present only once. To note about this clone: What it binds is not known.

The V gene's germline CDR1 is SNHLY and CDR2 FYNNEI. The CDR3 has 15 residues. The V and J ends lost 0 bases and 0 bases respectively, with 8 bases between them. This TCR was sampled from a human donor with narcolepsy. The source material was CD45RA- memory CD4+ T cells from PBMCs. The chain links TRBV2 to TRBJ1-1; the D is unclear. The CDR3 is CASSEAERMNTEAFF. The CDR3 DNA reads as TGTGCCAGCAGTGAAGCTGAGCGGATGAACACTGAAGCTTTCTTT.